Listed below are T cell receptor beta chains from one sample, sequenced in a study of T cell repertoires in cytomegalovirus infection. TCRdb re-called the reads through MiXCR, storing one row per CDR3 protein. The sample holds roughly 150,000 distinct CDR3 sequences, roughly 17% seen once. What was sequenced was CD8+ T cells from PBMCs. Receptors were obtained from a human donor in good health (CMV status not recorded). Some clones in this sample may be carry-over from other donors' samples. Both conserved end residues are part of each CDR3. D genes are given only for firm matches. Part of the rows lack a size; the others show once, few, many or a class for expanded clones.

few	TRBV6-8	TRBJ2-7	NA	TGTGCCAGCAGCCCGCAGGGAACACCGGAGCAGTACTTC	CASSPQGTPEQYF
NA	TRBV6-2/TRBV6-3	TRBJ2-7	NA	TGTGCCAGCAGTTACCTCAGAATCTACGAGCAGTACTTC	CASSYLRIYEQYF
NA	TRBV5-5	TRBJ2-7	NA	TGTGCCAGCAGCTTGGCGCCCAGCCACTACGAGCAGTACTTC	CASSLAPSHYEQYF
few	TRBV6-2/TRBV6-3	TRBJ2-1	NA	TGTGCCAGCAGCCGGAAACCGGCGGATGAGCAGTTCTTC	CASSRKPADEQFF
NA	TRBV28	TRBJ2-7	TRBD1	TGTGCCAGCAGTTTAGTAGGACAGGGGGCTGGCGAGCAGTACTTC	CASSLVGQGAGEQYF
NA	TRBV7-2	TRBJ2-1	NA	TGTGCCAGCAGCTTATGGGAGAATGAGCAGTTCTTC	CASSLWENEQFF
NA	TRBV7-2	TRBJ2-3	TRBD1	TGTGCCAGCAGCTTATTCTACCGGGACAGGATCCCAGATACGCAGTATTTT	CASSLFYRDRIPDTQYF
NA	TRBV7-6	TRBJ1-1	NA	TGTGCCAGCAGCTTCCCCCGGAGGGGGACTTCCGCTGAAGCTTTCTTT	CASSFPRRGTSAEAFF
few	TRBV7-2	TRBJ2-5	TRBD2	TGTGCCAGCAGCCGACTGGCAACGGGAGGAATACAAGAGACCCAGTACTTC	CASSRLATGGIQETQYF
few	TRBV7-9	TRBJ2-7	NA	TGTGCCAGCAACTTCATTCCGGACAACTCCTACGAGCAGTACTTC	CASNFIPDNSYEQYF
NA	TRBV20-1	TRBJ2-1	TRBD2	TGCAGTGCTAGAGAGTGGCTAGCGGGGGGAAGCTCCTACAATGAGCAGTTCTTC	CSAREWLAGGSSYNEQFF
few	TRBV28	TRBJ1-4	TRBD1	TGTGCCAGCACCTCCGGGACAGGGTATGAAAAACTGTTTTTT	CASTSGTGYEKLFF
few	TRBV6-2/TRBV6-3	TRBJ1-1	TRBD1	TGTGCCAGCAGTCCCGGGACAGTTGGAGCTTTCTTT	CASSPGTVGAFF
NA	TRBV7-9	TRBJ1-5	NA	TGTGCCAGCAGCCCCGCTGGGGCGGGTCAGCCCCAGCATTTT	CASSPAGAGQPQHF